This T cell receptor (beta chain) was identified in a study of chemoradiotherapy in HPV16-positive cancers. Across the study: Functional T-cell assays on two HPV16-positive patients' cells defined candidate HPV-specific clones and common TCR motifs.

Study conclusions and caveats: Candidate HPV-specific clones and E7-related TCR motifs grew in tumor during treatment.

With respect to this clone: Antigen unknown.

Repertoires were sampled repeatedly during chemoradiotherapy. Only in-frame clones appear in the TCRdb table, and some are missing; sequencing was by immunoSEQ multiplex PCR. The table records under 25,000 clones, approximately 80% of them present only once. Trimming took 3 bases from V and 1 from J; bases not matched to a gene: 8. The CDR3 runs to 17 residues. Germline CDR1 reads MDHEN; CDR2 reads SYDVKM. The J gene is TRBJ1-3, the V gene TRBV28; TRBD1 aligns across 8 bases. The TCR sequence derives from a human donor with HPV-associated anogenital cancer. The sequenced sample was blood, obtained from a patient who underwent chemoradiotherapy. The CDR3 DNA reads TGTGCCAGCAGTTTCCTAGAGGACAGGGCATCTGGAAACACCATATATTTT. Translated: CASSFLEDRASGNTIYF.